This T cell receptor beta chain was documented in a study of blood T cell repertoires in COVID-19. Study-level information: T cells, B-cell-depleted T cells, or PBMCs provided the cDNA or gDNA that served as material.

The CDR3 totals 15 residues. CDR1 and CDR2 (germline): SGHTA, FQGNSA. V was cut by 1 base and J by 0 bases, with 10 bases left in between. Original handling: Nucleated cell counts were estimated from reference gene primer amplification. Measured with immunoSEQ multiplex PCR; TCRdb has only the in-frame clones, and not every one. V and J calls and clone size are copied from that table; D and trimming were computed from the DNA. Here the sample spans some 160,000 clones, approximately 87% being singletons. The sequence was collected from a woman between 65 and 79 years old with COVID-19, enrolled during active disease. The chain couples TRBV7-2 to TRBJ2-7; D gene unclear. Sequenced: peripheral blood. CDR3 sequence (DNA): TGTGCCAGCAGCTTAGTAACAGAGCCCTCCTACGAGCAGTACTTC. This codes for CASSLVTEPSYEQYF.